The rows below give T cell receptor beta chains drawn from one sample of a study of blood T cell repertoires in COVID-19. Method: immunoSEQ multiplex PCR; TCRdb's copy keeps in-frame clones and lacks some. The repertoire holds 310,000 or so clones, 91% seen once, with roughly 2.3% in the top ten. The sequenced sample consisted of peripheral blood. These receptors all stem from a woman aged 25-40 years with COVID-19, enrolled during active disease. CDR3s include the opening cysteine and the closing phenylalanine or tryptophan. The D gene is left open where the match is weak. Size is stated for part of the rows, as once, few or many counts, or as a class when the clone is expanded.

d_gene: -; v_gene: TRBV28; abundance: -; j_gene: TRBJ1-1; CDR3aa: CASSSRLAEAFF; CDR3nt: TGTGCCAGCAGTTCCCGACTGGCTGAAGCTTTCTTT
d_gene: -; v_gene: TRBV9; abundance: -; j_gene: TRBJ1-1; CDR3aa: CASSVGGRGPNTEAFF; CDR3nt: TGTGCCAGCAGCGTAGGTGGGAGGGGTCCTAACACTGAAGCTTTCTTT
d_gene: TRBD2; v_gene: TRBV5-4; abundance: once; j_gene: TRBJ2-7; CDR3aa: CASSLGPSGRGEQYF; CDR3nt: TGTGCCAGCAGCTTGGGTCCTAGCGGGAGGGGCGAGCAGTACTTC
d_gene: -; v_gene: TRBV6-1; abundance: -; j_gene: TRBJ1-1; CDR3aa: CASSEFSLVDTEAFF; CDR3nt: TGTGCCAGCAGTGAATTTAGTCTAGTCGACACTGAAGCTTTCTTT
d_gene: -; v_gene: TRBV6-6; abundance: -; j_gene: TRBJ1-1; CDR3aa: CASRRDKNTEAFF; CDR3nt: TGTGCCAGCAGACGGGACAAGAACACTGAAGCTTTCTTT
d_gene: TRBD1; v_gene: TRBV6-5; abundance: once; j_gene: TRBJ1-2; CDR3aa: CAIRRDSFDGYTF; CDR3nt: TGTGCCATCCGCCGGGACAGCTTCGATGGCTACACCTTC
d_gene: TRBD1; v_gene: TRBV7-8; abundance: -; j_gene: TRBJ2-2; CDR3aa: CASSARQGNTGELFF; CDR3nt: TGTGCCAGCAGCGCCCGACAGGGGAACACCGGGGAGCTGTTTTTT
d_gene: -; v_gene: TRBV6-5; abundance: -; j_gene: TRBJ2-5; CDR3aa: CASRVGETQYF; CDR3nt: TGTGCCAGCAGGGTCGGAGAGACCCAGTACTTC
d_gene: TRBD2; v_gene: TRBV6-5; abundance: once; j_gene: TRBJ2-1; CDR3aa: CASTRVSGRINEQFF; CDR3nt: TGTGCCAGCACTCGGGTTAGCGGGAGAATTAATGAGCAGTTCTTC
d_gene: -; v_gene: TRBV19; abundance: -; j_gene: TRBJ2-5; CDR3aa: CASSIASTETQYF; CDR3nt: TGTGCCAGTAGTATAGCCAGTACGGAGACCCAGTACTTC
d_gene: -; v_gene: TRBV5-1; abundance: -; j_gene: TRBJ2-5; CDR3aa: CASSAGQNQETQYF; CDR3nt: TGCGCCAGCAGCGCTGGACAGAACCAAGAGACCCAGTACTTC
d_gene: TRBD1; v_gene: TRBV29-1; abundance: -; j_gene: TRBJ2-3; CDR3aa: CSVPKWDSQTDTQYF; CDR3nt: TGCAGCGTTCCTAAATGGGACAGCCAAACAGATACGCAGTATTTT
d_gene: -; v_gene: TRBV7-9; abundance: -; j_gene: TRBJ2-2; CDR3aa: CASSLAGFQGLNTGELFF; CDR3nt: TGTGCCAGCAGCTTAGCGGGGTTCCAGGGGTTGAACACCGGGGAGCTGTTTTTT
d_gene: TRBD1; v_gene: TRBV7-3; abundance: -; j_gene: TRBJ2-5; CDR3aa: CASSLGDRVQETQYF; CDR3nt: TGTGCCAGCAGCTTAGGGGACAGGGTTCAAGAGACCCAGTACTTC
d_gene: TRBD1; v_gene: TRBV18; abundance: -; j_gene: TRBJ1-2; CDR3aa: CASSPQGQPNYGYTF; CDR3nt: TGTGCCAGCTCACCCCAGGGACAGCCGAACTATGGCTACACCTTC
d_gene: -; v_gene: TRBV2; abundance: -; j_gene: TRBJ1-5; CDR3aa: CASSGTFSNQPQHF; CDR3nt: TGTGCCAGCAGTGGAACATTCAGCAATCAGCCCCAGCATTTT
d_gene: TRBD1; v_gene: TRBV5-1; abundance: -; j_gene: TRBJ2-7; CDR3aa: CASSWDSLTYEQYF; CDR3nt: TGCGCCAGCAGCTGGGACAGTCTAACCTACGAGCAGTACTTC
d_gene: TRBD2; v_gene: TRBV7-6; abundance: -; j_gene: TRBJ2-1; CDR3aa: CASSSEPSGERYNEQFF; CDR3nt: TGTGCCAGCAGCTCAGAACCTAGCGGAGAACGTTACAATGAGCAGTTCTTC
d_gene: -; v_gene: TRBV6-5; abundance: -; j_gene: TRBJ2-7; CDR3aa: CASSSLTRGEQYF; CDR3nt: TGTGCCAGCAGTTCCCTAACTAGAGGCGAGCAGTACTTC
d_gene: TRBD2; v_gene: TRBV7-8; abundance: once; j_gene: TRBJ2-5; CDR3aa: CASSPGNSGRAQETQYF; CDR3nt: TGTGCCAGCAGCCCCGGAAATAGCGGGAGGGCCCAAGAGACCCAGTACTTC
d_gene: -; v_gene: TRBV19; abundance: -; j_gene: TRBJ1-1; CDR3aa: CASKGGRRTEAFF; CDR3nt: TGTGCCAGTAAGGGGGGGCGTAGGACTGAAGCTTTCTTT
d_gene: -; v_gene: TRBV12-2; abundance: -; j_gene: TRBJ1-2; CDR3aa: CASRSPRVGERGTNYGYTF; CDR3nt: TGTGCAAGTCGCTCCCCCCGGGTGGGAGAGCGGGGAACTAACTATGGCTACACCTTC
d_gene: -; v_gene: TRBV11-2; abundance: -; j_gene: TRBJ2-1; CDR3aa: CASSRAGSSYNEQFF; CDR3nt: TGTGCCAGCAGTCGGGCGGGCAGCTCCTACAATGAGCAGTTCTTC
d_gene: -; v_gene: TRBV20-1; abundance: -; j_gene: TRBJ1-5; CDR3aa: CSASSATRVRGNQPQHF; CDR3nt: TGCAGTGCTAGTTCTGCTACACGTGTCAGGGGCAATCAGCCCCAGCATTTT
d_gene: TRBD2; v_gene: TRBV7-6; abundance: -; j_gene: TRBJ2-1; CDR3aa: CASSLSGRSDNEQFF; CDR3nt: TGTGCCAGCAGTTTAAGCGGGAGATCGGACAATGAGCAGTTCTTC